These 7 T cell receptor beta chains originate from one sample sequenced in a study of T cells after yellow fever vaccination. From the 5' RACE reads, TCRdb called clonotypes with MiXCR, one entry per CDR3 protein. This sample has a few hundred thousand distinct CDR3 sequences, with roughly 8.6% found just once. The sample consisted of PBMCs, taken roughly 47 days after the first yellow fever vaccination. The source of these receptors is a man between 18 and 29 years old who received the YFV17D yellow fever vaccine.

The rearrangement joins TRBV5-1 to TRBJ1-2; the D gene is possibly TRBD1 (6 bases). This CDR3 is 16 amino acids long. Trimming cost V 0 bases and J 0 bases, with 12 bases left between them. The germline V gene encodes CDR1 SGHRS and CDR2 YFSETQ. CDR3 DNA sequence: TGCGCCAGCAGCTTGGAAGGACAGCCAGCTAACTATGGCTACACCTTC. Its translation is CASSLEGQPANYGYTF.

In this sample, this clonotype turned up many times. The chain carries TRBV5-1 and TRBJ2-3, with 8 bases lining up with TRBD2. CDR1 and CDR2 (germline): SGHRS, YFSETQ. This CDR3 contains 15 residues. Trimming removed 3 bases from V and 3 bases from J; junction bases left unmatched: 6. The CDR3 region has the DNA TGCGCCAGCAGCTCCCGGGGGGGCCGGACAGATACGCAGTATTTT. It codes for CASSSRGGRTDTQYF.

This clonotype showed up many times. In nucleotides, the CDR3 is TGCGCCAGCAGCCTTAACAATCTGGGACGCGGCTATGGCTACACCTTC. This sequence encodes CASSLNNLGRGYGYTF. The chain recombines TRBV4-1 with TRBJ1-2; D perhaps matches TRBD1 (5 bases). V shed 4 bases and J shed 4 bases, with 19 bases lying between them. CDR3 length equals 16 residues. Germline loops: CDR1 MGHRA, CDR2 YSYEKL.

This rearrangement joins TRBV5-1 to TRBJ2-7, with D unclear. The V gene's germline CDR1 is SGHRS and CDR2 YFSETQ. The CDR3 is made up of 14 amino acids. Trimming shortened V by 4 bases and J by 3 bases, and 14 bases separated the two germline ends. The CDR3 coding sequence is TGCGCCAGCAGCCCCTCCCACGGTAACTACGAGCAGTACTTC. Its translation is CASSPSHGNYEQYF. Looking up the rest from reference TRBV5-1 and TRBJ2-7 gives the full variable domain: KAGVTQTPRYLIKTRGQQVTLSCSPISGHRSVSWYQQTPGQGLQFLFEYFSETQRNKGNFPGRFSGRQFSNSRSEMNVSTLELGDSALYLCASSPSHGNYEQYFGPGTRLTVT.

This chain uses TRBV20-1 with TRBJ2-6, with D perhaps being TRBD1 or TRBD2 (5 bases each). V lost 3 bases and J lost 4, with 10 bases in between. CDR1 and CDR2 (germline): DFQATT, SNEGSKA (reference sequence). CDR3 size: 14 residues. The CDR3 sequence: CSARSGTGANVLTF. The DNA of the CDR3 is TGCAGTGCTAGGTCCGGGACGGGGGCCAACGTCCTGACTTTC.

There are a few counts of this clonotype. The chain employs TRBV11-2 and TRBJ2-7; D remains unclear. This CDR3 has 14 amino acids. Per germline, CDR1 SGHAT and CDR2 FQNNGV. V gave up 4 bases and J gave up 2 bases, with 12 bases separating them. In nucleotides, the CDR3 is TGTGCCAGCAGCTCGATTGGGTCCCCCTACGAGCAGTACGTC. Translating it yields CASSSIGSPYEQYV.

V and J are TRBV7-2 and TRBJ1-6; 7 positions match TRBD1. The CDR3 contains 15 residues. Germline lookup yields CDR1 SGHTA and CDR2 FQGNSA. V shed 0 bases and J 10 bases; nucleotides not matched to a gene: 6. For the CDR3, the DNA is TGTGCCAGCAGCTTAGCGGGGACAGAGTACTCACCCCTCCACTTT. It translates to CASSLAGTEYSPLHF.